The clone carrying this T cell receptor (beta chain) was observed many times. Its antigen is undetermined. The sample originates from a study of T cells in Graves' hyperthyroidism and ophthalmopathy. The overall study: Peripheral blood was obtained at initial diagnosis, preceding any treatment. General study results and limits: Stable hyperthyroidism was told apart from ophthalmopathy by a model built on 13 V-J features.

With 7 bases clipped from V and 1 base from J, the junction kept 6 bases outside the gene matches. This CDR3 region has 13 residues. CDR1 is DFQATT and CDR2 is SNEGSKA in the germline V gene (reference sequence). Amplified regions were TCR beta CDR3 sequences from RNA transcripts. A set of HTBI primers served as the primers for a first-round RT-PCR of the TCR CDR3. Using its own MiXCR run on the multiplex PCR reads, TCRdb lists one record per CDR3 protein. In the table there are hundreds of thousands of distinct CDR3 sequences, 15% to 20% of which are singletons. Clinical symptoms, serum thyroxine and TRAb, thyroid ultrasound and orbital computed tomography together formed the diagnostic basis.

This chain joins TRBV20-1 and TRBJ2-7; 8 bases are shared with TRBD1. Input material: blood. This receptor was obtained from a man aged 50 to 59 with Graves' ophthalmopathy. CDR3 loop: CSESGTGSYEQYF. CDR3 in DNA: TGCAGTGAATCAGGGACAGGTTCCTACGAGCAGTACTTC.